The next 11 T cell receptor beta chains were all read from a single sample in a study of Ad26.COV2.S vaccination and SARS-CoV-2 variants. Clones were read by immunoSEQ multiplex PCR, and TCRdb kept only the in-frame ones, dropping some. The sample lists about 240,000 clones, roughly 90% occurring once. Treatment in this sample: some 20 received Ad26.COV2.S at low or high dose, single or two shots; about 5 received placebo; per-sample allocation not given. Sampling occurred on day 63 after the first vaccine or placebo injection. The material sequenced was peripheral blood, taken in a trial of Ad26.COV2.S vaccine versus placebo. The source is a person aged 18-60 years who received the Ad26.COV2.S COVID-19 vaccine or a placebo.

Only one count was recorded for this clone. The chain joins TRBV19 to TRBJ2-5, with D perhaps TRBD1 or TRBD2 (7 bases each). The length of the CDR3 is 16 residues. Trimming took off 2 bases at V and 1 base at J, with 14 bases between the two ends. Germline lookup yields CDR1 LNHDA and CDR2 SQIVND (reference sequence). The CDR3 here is CASSIQGGGGQETQYF. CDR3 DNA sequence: TGTGCCAGTAGTATACAGGGAGGGGGCGGCCAAGAGACCCAGTACTTC.

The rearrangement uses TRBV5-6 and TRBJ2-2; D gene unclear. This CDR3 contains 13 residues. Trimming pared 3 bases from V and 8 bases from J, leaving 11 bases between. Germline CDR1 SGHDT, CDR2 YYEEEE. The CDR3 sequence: CASSWELPGELFF. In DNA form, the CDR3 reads TGTGCCAGCAGCTGGGAATTGCCTGGGGAGCTGTTTTTT. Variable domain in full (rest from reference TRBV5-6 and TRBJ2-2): DAGVTQSPTHLIKTRGQQVTLRCSPKSGHDTVSWYQQALGQGPQFIFQYYEEEERQRGNFPDRFSGHQFPNYSSELNVNALLLGDSALYLCASSWELPGELFFGEGSRLTVL.

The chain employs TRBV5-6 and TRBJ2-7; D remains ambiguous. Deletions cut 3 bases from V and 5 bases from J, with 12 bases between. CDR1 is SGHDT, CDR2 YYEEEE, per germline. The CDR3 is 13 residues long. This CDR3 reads CASSSIGGHEQYF. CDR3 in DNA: TGTGCCAGCAGCTCCATCGGTGGCCACGAGCAGTACTTC.

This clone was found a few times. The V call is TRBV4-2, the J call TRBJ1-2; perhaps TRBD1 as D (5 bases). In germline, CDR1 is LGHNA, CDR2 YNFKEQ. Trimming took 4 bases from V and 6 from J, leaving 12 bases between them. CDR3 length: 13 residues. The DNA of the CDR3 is TGTGCCAGCAGCCCCGGCAGGGCGGATGGCTACACCTTC. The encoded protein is CASSPGRADGYTF.

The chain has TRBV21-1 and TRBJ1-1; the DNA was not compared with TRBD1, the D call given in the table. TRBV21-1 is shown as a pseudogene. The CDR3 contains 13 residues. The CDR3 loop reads CASGDRVNTEAFF. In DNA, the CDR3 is TGTGCCAGCGGGGACAGGGTGAACACTGAAGCTTTCTTT.

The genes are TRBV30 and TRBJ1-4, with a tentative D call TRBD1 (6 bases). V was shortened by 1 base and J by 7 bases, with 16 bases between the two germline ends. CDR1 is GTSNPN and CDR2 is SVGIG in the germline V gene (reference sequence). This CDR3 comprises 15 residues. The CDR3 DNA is TGTGCCTGGAGTGCGTCGGGGGGCAAACGTGAAAAACTGTTTTTT. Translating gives CAWSASGGKREKLFF.

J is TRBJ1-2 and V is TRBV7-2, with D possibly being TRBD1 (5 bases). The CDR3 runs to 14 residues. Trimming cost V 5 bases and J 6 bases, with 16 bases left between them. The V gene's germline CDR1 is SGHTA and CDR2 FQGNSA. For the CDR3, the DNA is TGTGCCAGCAGCCCAAGGCTGGGGCGCGATGGCTACACCTTC. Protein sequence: CASSPRLGRDGYTF.

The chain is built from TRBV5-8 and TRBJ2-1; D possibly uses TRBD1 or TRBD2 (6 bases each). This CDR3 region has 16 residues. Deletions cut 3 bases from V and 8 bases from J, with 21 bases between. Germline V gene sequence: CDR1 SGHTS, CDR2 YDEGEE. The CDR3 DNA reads TGTGCCAGCAGCTGGCAGGACAGCTACGGGGAGGATGAGCAGTTCTTC. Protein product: CASSWQDSYGEDEQFF.

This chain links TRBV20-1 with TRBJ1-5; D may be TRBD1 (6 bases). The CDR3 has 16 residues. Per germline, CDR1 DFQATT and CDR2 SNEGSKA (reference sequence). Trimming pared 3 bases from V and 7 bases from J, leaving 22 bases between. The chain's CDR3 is CSASPSTGSVGQPQHF. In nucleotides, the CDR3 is TGCAGTGCTAGTCCCTCTACAGGGTCCGTGGGGCAGCCCCAGCATTTT.

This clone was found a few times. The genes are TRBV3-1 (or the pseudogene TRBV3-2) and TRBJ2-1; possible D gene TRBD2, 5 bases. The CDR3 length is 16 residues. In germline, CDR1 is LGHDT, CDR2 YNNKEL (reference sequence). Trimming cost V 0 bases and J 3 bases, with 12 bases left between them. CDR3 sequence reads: CASSQDGRVFYNEQFF. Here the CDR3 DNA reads TGTGCCAGCAGCCAAGATGGGAGAGTTTTCTACAATGAGCAGTTCTTC.

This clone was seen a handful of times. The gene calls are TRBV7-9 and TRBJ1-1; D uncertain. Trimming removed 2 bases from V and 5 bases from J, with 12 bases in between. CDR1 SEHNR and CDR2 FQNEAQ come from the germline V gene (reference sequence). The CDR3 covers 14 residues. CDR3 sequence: CASSLYGGRTEAFF. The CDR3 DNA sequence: TGTGCCAGCAGCTTATATGGAGGCAGGACTGAAGCTTTCTTT.